Shown below are 17 T cell receptor beta chains from a single sample sequenced in a study of blood T cell repertoires in COVID-19. The data were produced by immunoSEQ multiplex PCR, yet TCRdb's version contains in-frame clones alone and is incomplete. Of under 110,000 clones listed, 71% were seen once; the top ten hold 0.75% to 1%. The specimen sequenced was peripheral blood. These receptors came from a human donor with acute or convalescent COVID-19. The donor label of this sample is uncertain.

The rearrangement joins TRBV9 to TRBJ1-1; D perhaps matches TRBD1 (5 bases). The CDR3 is made up of 13 amino acids. Between the trimmed V and J ends, which lost 2 bases and 11 bases, there was a span of 16 bases. Germline CDR1 SGDLS, CDR2 YYNGEE. This CDR3 is CASSVRHDSAAFF. Here the CDR3 DNA reads TGTGCCAGCAGCGTCCGACACGACAGTGCGGCTTTCTTT.

This clone showed up just a few times. The chain couples TRBV6-5 to TRBJ1-1, with a possible D match to TRBD1 (6 bases). V lost 0 bases and J 4 bases, leaving 15 bases between the germline ends. The CDR3 length is 16 residues. Germline lookup yields CDR1 MNHEY and CDR2 SVGAGI. CDR3 protein: CASSYSIQGTRTEAFF. Written as DNA, the CDR3 is TGTGCCAGCAGTTACTCGATCCAGGGGACCCGCACTGAAGCTTTCTTT.

The chain has TRBV6-5 and TRBJ1-1; 7 positions match TRBD1. Germline V lookup: CDR1 MNHEY, CDR2 SVGAGI. With V trimmed by 6 bases and J by 1 base, 5 bases remained unmatched. This CDR3 has 14 amino acids. The CDR3 region has the DNA TGTGCCAGCAGATCCCCAGGGGGGAACACTGAAGCTTTCTTT. Protein product: CASRSPGGNTEAFF.

There are a few counts of this clone. CDR3 in DNA: TGTGCCAGCAGTCCGACAGGGCCCGCCACCGGGGAGCTGTTTTTT. It encodes CASSPTGPATGELFF. The genes are TRBV6-6 and TRBJ2-2, with 7 bases identical to TRBD1. This CDR3 comprises 15 residues. Trimming removed 5 bases from V and 4 bases from J; junction bases left unmatched: 7. In germline, CDR1 is MNHNY, CDR2 SVGAGI (reference sequence).

The chain uses TRBV27 and TRBJ1-3, with 8 nucleotides matching TRBD1. The germline V gene has CDR1 MNHEY and CDR2 SMNVEV (reference sequence). The CDR3 totals 13 residues. The junction had 6 bases not matched to a gene; V was cut back by 6 bases and J by 8 bases. The CDR3 DNA is TGTGCCAGCAGGCGGACAGGGTCTGACACCATATATTTT. Encoded protein: CASRRTGSDTIYF.

V usage is TRBV3-1 (or the pseudogene TRBV3-2) and J usage is TRBJ2-1; 7 nucleotides match TRBD2. With 4 bases clipped from V and 0 bases from J, the junction kept 0 bases outside the gene matches. The CDR3 has 14 amino acids. Germline-derived CDR1 and CDR2 are LGHDT and YNNKEL (reference sequence). The CDR3 coding sequence is TGTGCCAGCAGCCGCGGGGGCTCCTACAATGAGCAGTTCTTC. This codes for CASSRGGSYNEQFF.

The genes are TRBV12-3 or TRBV12-4 and TRBJ1-1, with D perhaps matching TRBD1 (5 bases). V was shortened by 3 bases and J by 4 bases, with 9 bases between the two germline ends. The CDR3 has 13 residues. CDR3 bases: TGTGCCAGCAGTTTTCAGGGTACCACTGAAGCTTTCTTT. It translates to CASSFQGTTEAFF.

This clone was seen a few times. The gene calls are TRBV19 and TRBJ1-4; TRBD1 agrees at 7 bases. V was clipped by 7 bases and J by 0 bases; unmatched bases: 8. CDR3 length: 16 residues. Germline CDR1 is LNHDA and CDR2 is SQIVND (reference sequence). CDR3 DNA sequence: TGTGCCAGTACCCCGACAGGGCATGCAACTAATGAAAAACTGTTTTTT. It yields the protein CASTPTGHATNEKLFF.

The J gene is TRBJ2-5, the V gene TRBV4-2; 10 positions agree with TRBD2. The germline V gene encodes CDR1 LGHNA and CDR2 YNFKEQ. This CDR3 has 18 residues. V was pared by 2 bases and J by 7 bases, with 16 bases of the junction left unmatched. CDR3 sequence (DNA): TGTGCCAGCAGCCAACCGCTAGCGGGGGCCCGGGGAGGAGTGACCCAGTACTTC. Encoded protein: CASSQPLAGARGGVTQYF.

This clone was detected a few times. This chain uses TRBV2 with TRBJ1-6; D is unclear. Trimming cost V 6 bases and J 0 bases, with 9 bases left between them. The CDR3 is 15 amino acids. CDR1 SNHLY and CDR2 FYNNEI come from the germline V gene. CDR3 coding DNA: TGTGCCAGCAGGGTCTATAGCTCCTATAATTCACCCCTCCACTTT. Its translation is CASRVYSSYNSPLHF.

This clone was seen just once. CDR3 amino acids: CASSFGGGWPYEQYF. CDR3 bases: TGTGCCAGCAGTTTTGGGGGGGGTTGGCCCTACGAGCAGTACTTC. The chain uses TRBV28 and TRBJ2-7; 7 positions match TRBD2. J gave up 2 bases and V 3 bases, and 7 bases lay outside the gene matches. Germline V CDR1 and CDR2: MDHEN, SYDVKM. The CDR3 is 15 amino acids.

The CDR3 region is CASSLRALNTDTQYF. For the CDR3, the DNA is TGTGCCAGCAGCTTAAGGGCGCTAAACACAGATACGCAGTATTTT. The chain uses TRBV7-3 and TRBJ2-3; no firm D call. Deletions cut 1 base from V and 2 bases from J, with 10 bases between. The CDR3 runs to 15 residues. Germline V lookup: CDR1 SGHTA, CDR2 FQGTGA.

The chain recombines TRBV5-1 with TRBJ1-1; TRBD1 aligns across 7 bases. The CDR3 covers 14 residues. Germline loops: CDR1 SGHRS, CDR2 YFSETQ. The CDR3 region is CATAPTGRRTEAFF. CDR3 in DNA: TGCGCAACTGCCCCGACAGGGAGGCGCACTGAAGCTTTCTTT.

This chain links TRBV24-1 with TRBJ2-1; 7 bases are shared with TRBD1. Germline V gene sequence: CDR1 KGHDR, CDR2 SFDVKD. V was clipped by 5 bases and J by 4 bases; unmatched bases: 7. This CDR3 region has 15 residues. CDR3 bases: TGTGCCACCAGTGGAACGACAGGGTCATACAATGAGCAGTTCTTC. Its protein is CATSGTTGSYNEQFF.

The gene calls are TRBV20-1 and TRBJ1-2; tentative D call: TRBD1 (5 bases). V dropped 3 bases and J dropped 6 bases, with 14 bases sitting between them. This CDR3 has 13 amino acids. Germline lookup yields CDR1 DFQATT and CDR2 SNEGSKA (reference sequence). CDR3 region: CSASQAGRNGYTF. For the CDR3, the DNA is TGCAGTGCTAGTCAGGCAGGGAGGAATGGCTACACCTTC.

The rearrangement joins TRBV10-2 to TRBJ1-5; D remains unclear. This CDR3 has 13 residues. Germline V gene sequence: CDR1 WSHSY, CDR2 SAAADI. Trimming stripped 0 bases from V and 4 bases from J, with 4 bases between. The DNA for the CDR3 is TGCGCCAGCAGTGAGTCGACTAATCAGCCCCAGCATTTT. This gives the protein CASSESTNQPQHF.

This clone was seen only a few times. The chain uses TRBV7-9 and TRBJ1-1, with D tentatively TRBD1 (6 bases). The CDR3 covers 14 residues. The germline V gene encodes CDR1 SEHNR and CDR2 FQNEAQ (reference sequence). The V gene lost 1 base and the J gene lost 4 bases, with 10 bases spanning the gap. This CDR3 is CASSLGWGPTEAFF. CDR3 nucleotides: TGTGCCAGCAGCTTAGGTTGGGGGCCCACTGAAGCTTTCTTT.